This TCR beta chain was observed in a study of cytomegalovirus exposure and HLA in healthy donors (dated by TCRdb to the late 2010s). Turning to the overall study: According to a later analysis, the 120 or so validation repertoires were produced on the same platform as the 666 repertoires of the first cohort. The study was designed to test whether signatures of past pathogen exposure could be identified by cataloging public T cell receptors. To predict cytomegalovirus infection status, the study combined high-throughput TCR immunosequencing, statistical association of individual TCRs with disease status, and machine learning. In addition to the first cohort of approximately 670 subjects, a separate validation cohort of approximately 110 different subjects was used. General findings and caveats noted by the study authors: The study gave a list of about 150 TCR beta chains associated with cytomegalovirus. According to the authors, the approach could potentially be generalized to other disease states and immunological phenotypes. Three of the identified cytomegalovirus-associated TCR beta chains were confirmed in vitro to be specific for cytomegalovirus antigens. The validation cohort had no HLA typing available for a later analysis, so co-occurrence within that cohort was assessed over all 130 or so repertoires. Of the cluster scores, 90% to 95% were above 0 in a later analysis, which found that TCRs clustered in the first cohort also tended to co-occur in the 95 to 150 validation repertoires. While some public TCRs were present in many individuals, most TCR sequences turned up only very rarely across donors. In both the original and validation cohorts, the classifier was reported to diagnose cytomegalovirus status with high specificity and sensitivity.

Donors formed part of the validation cohort, which comprised 120 subjects and was distinct from the first cohort of 550 to 850 subjects. On this clone itself: The specificity of this receptor is unknown. No base quality values were provided; no much bigger clone lies one nucleotide off.

The method was the immunoSEQ multiplex PCR assay. The authors' analysis ran thus. A statistical classification framework was developed to diagnose cytomegalovirus status using the catalog of TCR beta chain sequences. TCRdb re-hosts the immuneACCESS table, in-frame sequences only. Its copies lack some clones; in the studies checked, an unresolved V gene accounts for under half of them, and the cause for the rest is not known. V and J calls plus clone size are reproduced from that table; the DNA served to infer D and trimming. The sample table holds over 150,000 clones, of which 80% to 85% were seen once. The leading ten clones occupy about 3% of the sample. The sequence was collected from a woman aged 18-35 years in good health and CMV-seropositive. What was sequenced was PBMCs.

The nucleotides are TGTGCCAGTAGTATCCCAGGGCTAAACACTGAAGCTTTCTTT. Its protein is CASSIPGLNTEAFF. The rearranged segments are TRBV19 and TRBJ1-1; a tentative D call is TRBD1 (5 bases match). V loses 3 bases, J loses 2 bases, and the germline ends lie 10 bases apart. As encoded in the germline V gene (reference sequence), CDR1 is LNHDA while CDR2 is SQIVND. From the cysteine through the phenylalanine, the CDR3 covers 14 amino acids. Kept here is only the CDR3 DNA, which spans 42 bases and is read in frame from base 1.